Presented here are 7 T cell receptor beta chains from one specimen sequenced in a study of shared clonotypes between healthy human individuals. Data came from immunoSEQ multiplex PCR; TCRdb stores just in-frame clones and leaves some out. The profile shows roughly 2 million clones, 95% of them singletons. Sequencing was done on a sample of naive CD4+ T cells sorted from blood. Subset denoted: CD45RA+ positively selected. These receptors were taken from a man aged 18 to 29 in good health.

The CDR3 region is CASRAQGRNTIYF. In DNA, the CDR3 is TGTGCCAGCAGGGCACAGGGGAGAAACACCATATATTTT. This chain uses TRBV27 with TRBJ1-3; 7 nucleotides match TRBD1. Trimming took 6 bases from V and 5 from J; bases not matched to a gene: 4. Germline lookup yields CDR1 MNHEY and CDR2 SMNVEV (reference sequence). The CDR3 is 13 amino acids.

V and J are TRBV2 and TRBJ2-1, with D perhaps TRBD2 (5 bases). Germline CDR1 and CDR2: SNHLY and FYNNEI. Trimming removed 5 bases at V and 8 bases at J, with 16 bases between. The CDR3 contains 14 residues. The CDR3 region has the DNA TGTGCCAGCAGTCGAGAAACGGCGGGTGATGAGCAGTTCTTC. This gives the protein CASSRETAGDEQFF.

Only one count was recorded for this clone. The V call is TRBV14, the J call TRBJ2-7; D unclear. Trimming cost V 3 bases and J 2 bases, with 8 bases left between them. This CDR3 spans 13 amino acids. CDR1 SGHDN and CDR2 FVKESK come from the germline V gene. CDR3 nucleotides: TGTGCCAGCAGCCACAACGGCCCCTACGAGCAGTACTTC. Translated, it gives CASSHNGPYEQYF.

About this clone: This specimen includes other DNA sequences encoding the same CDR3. The CDR3 spells CASSLDRGTEAFF. Written as DNA, the CDR3 is TGTGCCAGCAGTTTGGACCGGGGCACTGAAGCTTTCTTT. The chain links TRBV27 to TRBJ1-1, with D unresolved. Germline-derived CDR1 and CDR2 are MNHEY and SMNVEV (reference sequence). This CDR3 contains 13 residues. V was shortened by 3 bases and J by 4 bases, with 9 bases between the two germline ends.

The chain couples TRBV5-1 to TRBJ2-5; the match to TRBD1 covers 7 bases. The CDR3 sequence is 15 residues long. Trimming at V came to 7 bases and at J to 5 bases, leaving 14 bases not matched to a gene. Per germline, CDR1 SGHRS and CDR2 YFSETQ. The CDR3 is CASGEGALGLETQYF. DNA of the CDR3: TGCGCCAGCGGCGAGGGGGCGCTGGGTTTGGAGACCCAGTACTTC.

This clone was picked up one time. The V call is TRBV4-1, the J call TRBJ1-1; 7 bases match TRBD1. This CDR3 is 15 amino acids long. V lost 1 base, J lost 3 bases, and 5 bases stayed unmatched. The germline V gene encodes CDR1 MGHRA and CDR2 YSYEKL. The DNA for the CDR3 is TGCGCCAGCAGCCAAGTCCAGGGGGTGGACACTGAAGCTTTCTTT. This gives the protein CASSQVQGVDTEAFF.

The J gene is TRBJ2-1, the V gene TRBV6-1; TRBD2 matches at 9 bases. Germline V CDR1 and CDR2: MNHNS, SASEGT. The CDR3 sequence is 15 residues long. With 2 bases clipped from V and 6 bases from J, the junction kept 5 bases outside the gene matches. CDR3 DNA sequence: TGTGCCAGCAGTGAACTCGGGCGGGAGGGCAATGAGCAGTTCTTC. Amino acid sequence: CASSELGREGNEQFF.